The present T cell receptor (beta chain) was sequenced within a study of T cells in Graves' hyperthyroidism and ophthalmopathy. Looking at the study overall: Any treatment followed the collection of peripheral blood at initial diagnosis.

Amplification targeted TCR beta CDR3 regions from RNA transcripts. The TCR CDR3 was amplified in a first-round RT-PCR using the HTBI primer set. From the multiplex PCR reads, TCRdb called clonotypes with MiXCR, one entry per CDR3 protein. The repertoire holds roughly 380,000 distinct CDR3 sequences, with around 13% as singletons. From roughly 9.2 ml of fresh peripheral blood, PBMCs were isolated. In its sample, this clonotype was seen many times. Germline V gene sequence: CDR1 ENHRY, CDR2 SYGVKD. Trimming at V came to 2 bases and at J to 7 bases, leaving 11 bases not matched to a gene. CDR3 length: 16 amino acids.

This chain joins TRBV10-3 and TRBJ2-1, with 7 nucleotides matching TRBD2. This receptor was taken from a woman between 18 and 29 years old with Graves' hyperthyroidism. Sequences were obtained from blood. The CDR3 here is CAISEDTSGLQNEQFF. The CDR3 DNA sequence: TGTGCCATCAGTGAGGACACATCGGGACTACAAAATGAGCAGTTCTTC.